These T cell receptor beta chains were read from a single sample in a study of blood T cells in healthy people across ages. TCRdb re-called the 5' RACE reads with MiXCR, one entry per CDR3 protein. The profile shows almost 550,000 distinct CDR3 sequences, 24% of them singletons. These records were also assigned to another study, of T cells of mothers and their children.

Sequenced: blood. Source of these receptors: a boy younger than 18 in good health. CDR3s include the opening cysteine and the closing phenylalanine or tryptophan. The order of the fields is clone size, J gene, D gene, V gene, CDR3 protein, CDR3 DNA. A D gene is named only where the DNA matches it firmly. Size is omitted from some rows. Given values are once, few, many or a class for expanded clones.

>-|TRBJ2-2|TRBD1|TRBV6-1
CASRGQGQSNTGELFF
TGTGCCAGCAGGGGCCAGGGACAGTCGAACACCGGGGAGCTGTTTTTT
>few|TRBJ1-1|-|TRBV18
CASSPPYRGTEAFF
TGTGCCAGCTCACCGCCATACAGAGGGACTGAAGCTTTCTTT
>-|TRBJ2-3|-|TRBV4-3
CASSHRGDTQYF
TGCGCCAGCAGCCACAGGGGAGATACGCAGTATTTT
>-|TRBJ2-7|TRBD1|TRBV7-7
CASSLGRDSDEQYF
TGTGCTAGCAGCTTGGGCCGGGACAGTGACGAGCAGTACTTC
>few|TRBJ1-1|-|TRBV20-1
CSAPTPGGTEAFF
TGCAGTGCGCCGACTCCCGGAGGGACTGAAGCTTTCTTT
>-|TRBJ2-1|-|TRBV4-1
CASSQVINEQFF
TGCGCCAGCAGCCAAGTCATCAATGAGCAGTTCTTC
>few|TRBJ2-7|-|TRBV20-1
CSARDFSTGTYEQYF
TGCAGTGCTAGAGATTTTTCGACAGGAACCTACGAGCAGTACTTC
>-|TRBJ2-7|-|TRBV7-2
CASSSDPAMGEQYF
TGTGCCAGCAGCTCCGACCCGGCTATGGGCGAGCAGTACTTC
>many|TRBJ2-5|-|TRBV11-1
CASSIRGGETQYF
TGTGCCAGCAGTATTCGAGGAGGGGAGACCCAGTACTTC
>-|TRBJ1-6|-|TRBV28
CASTTPHDGLSYNSPLHF
TGTGCCAGCACCACTCCCCACGATGGGCTCTCCTATAATTCACCCCTCCACTTT
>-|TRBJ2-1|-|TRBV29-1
CSVGATGRSYNEQFF
TGCAGCGTTGGGGCGACAGGCCGGTCCTACAATGAGCAGTTCTTC
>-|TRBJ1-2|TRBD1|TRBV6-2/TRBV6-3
CASSSTREGQGIYGYTF
TGTGCCAGCAGTTCGACACGCGAAGGACAGGGGATCTATGGCTACACCTTC
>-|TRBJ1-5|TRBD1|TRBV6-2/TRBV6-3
CASSSEGQGVSHQPQHF
TGTGCCAGCAGTTCCGAGGGACAGGGGGTCAGTCATCAGCCCCAGCATTTT
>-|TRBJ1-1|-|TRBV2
CASRADRTNTEAFF
TGTGCCAGCAGAGCTGACAGGACGAACACTGAAGCTTTCTTT
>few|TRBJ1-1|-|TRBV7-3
CASSLSEVGRVRAFF
TGTGCCAGCAGCTTAAGTGAAGTTGGTCGCGTCAGGGCTTTCTTT
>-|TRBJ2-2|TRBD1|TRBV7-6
CASSLRDRGAPNTGELFF
TGTGCCAGCAGCCTCCGGGACAGGGGCGCCCCCAACACCGGGGAGCTGTTTTTT
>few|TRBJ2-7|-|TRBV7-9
CASTPPTKGEQYF
TGTGCCAGCACCCCACCGACAAAAGGCGAGCAGTACTTC
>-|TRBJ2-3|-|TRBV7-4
CASSLGLFPGDTQYF
TGTGCCAGCAGCTTAGGTCTCTTCCCCGGAGACACGCAGTATTTT
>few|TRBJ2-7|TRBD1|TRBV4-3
CASSQHDREYYEQYF
TGCGCCAGCAGCCAACATGACAGGGAGTACTACGAGCAGTACTTC
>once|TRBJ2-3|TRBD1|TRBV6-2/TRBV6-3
CASRPRGQGTDTQYF
TGTGCCAGCAGGCCCCGTGGACAGGGCACAGATACGCAGTATTTT
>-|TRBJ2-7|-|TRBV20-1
CSAMYEQYF
TGCAGTGCGATGTACGAGCAGTACTTC
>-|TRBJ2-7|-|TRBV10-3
CAIRDTYEQYF
TGTGCCATCAGGGATACCTACGAGCAGTACTTC
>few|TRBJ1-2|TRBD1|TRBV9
CASSAKTGGFNYGYTF
TGTGCCAGCAGCGCAAAGACAGGGGGCTTCAACTATGGCTACACCTTC
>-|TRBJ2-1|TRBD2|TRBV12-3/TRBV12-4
CASRFNQGLAGGRINEQFF
TGTGCCAGCAGATTCAACCAGGGACTAGCGGGAGGGCGCATTAATGAGCAGTTCTTC
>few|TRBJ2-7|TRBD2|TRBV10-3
CAISVGREAHEQYF
TGTGCCATCAGTGTAGGGCGGGAGGCCCACGAGCAGTACTTC
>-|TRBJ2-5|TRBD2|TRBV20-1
CSAISAGGRETQYF
TGCAGTGCTATATCAGCGGGGGGCCGAGAGACCCAGTACTTC
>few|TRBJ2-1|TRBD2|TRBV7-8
CASSSGLAGASNEQFF
TGTGCCAGCAGCTCGGGACTAGCGGGAGCCTCAAATGAGCAGTTCTTC
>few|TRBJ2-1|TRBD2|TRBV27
CASRRQFSGTSGSLRPNEQFF
TGTGCCAGCAGAAGACAGTTTTCCGGGACTAGCGGGAGCCTACGTCCCAATGAGCAGTTCTTC
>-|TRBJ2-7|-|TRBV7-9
CASSLAGQSEQYF
TGTGCCAGCAGCTTAGCGGGCCAGTCCGAGCAGTACTTC
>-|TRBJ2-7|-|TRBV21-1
CANTFGTSGRVPTYEQYF
TGTGCCAACACATTTGGGACTAGCGGGAGGGTGCCAACCTACGAGCAGTACTTC
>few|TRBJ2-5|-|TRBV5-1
CASSLATGTAGEETQYF
TGCGCCAGCAGCTTGGCGACGGGGACAGCGGGGGAAGAGACCCAGTACTTC
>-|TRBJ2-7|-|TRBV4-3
CASSQEWRGLYEQYF
TGCGCCAGCAGCCAAGAATGGAGAGGCCTCTACGAGCAGTACTTC
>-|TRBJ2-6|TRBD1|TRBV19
CASTQGTGSSGANVLTF
TGTGCCAGTACCCAGGGGACAGGGTCCTCTGGGGCCAACGTCCTGACTTTC
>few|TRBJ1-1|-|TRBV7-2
CASSPQPAYEAFF
TGTGCCAGCAGCCCCCAACCAGCGTATGAAGCTTTCTTT
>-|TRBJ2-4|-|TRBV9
CASSIDLGKNIQYF
TGTGCCAGCAGCATAGATCTGGGAAAAAACATTCAGTACTTC
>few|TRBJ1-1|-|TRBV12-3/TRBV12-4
CASSLVEGRPNTEAFF
TGTGCCAGCAGTTTAGTGGAAGGCAGGCCGAACACTGAAGCTTTCTTT
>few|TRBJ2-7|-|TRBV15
CATSRDRSVSYEQYF
TGTGCCACCAGCAGAGATCGTTCAGTTTCCTACGAGCAGTACTTC
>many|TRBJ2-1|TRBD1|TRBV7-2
CASKTDRGTYNEQFF
TGTGCCAGCAAAACCGACAGGGGAACCTACAATGAGCAGTTCTTC
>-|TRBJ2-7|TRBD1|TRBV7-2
CASSLESTGNYEQYF
TGTGCCAGCAGCTTAGAATCGACAGGGAACTACGAGCAGTACTTC
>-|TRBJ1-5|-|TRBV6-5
CASSYMGDNQPQHF
TGTGCCAGCAGTTACATGGGAGATAATCAGCCCCAGCATTTT
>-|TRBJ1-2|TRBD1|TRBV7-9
CASSSPGQGSYGYTF
TGTGCCAGCAGCTCACCGGGACAGGGGTCCTATGGCTACACCTTC
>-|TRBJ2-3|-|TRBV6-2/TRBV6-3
CASRPGGASTDTQYF
TGTGCCAGCAGGCCTGGGGGAGCGAGCACAGATACGCAGTATTTT
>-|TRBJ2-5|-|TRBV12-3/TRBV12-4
CASSPLAGGPSYGQYF
TGTGCCAGCAGTCCCCTCGCAGGTGGACCTTCCTACGGGCAGTACTTC
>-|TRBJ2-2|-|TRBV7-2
CASSSYTGELFF
TGTGCCAGCAGCTCCTACACCGGGGAGCTGTTTTTT
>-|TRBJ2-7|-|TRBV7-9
CASSLVRRGGHEQYF
TGTGCCAGCAGCTTAGTTCGCAGGGGCGGACACGAGCAGTACTTC
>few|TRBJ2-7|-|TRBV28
CASNPKGYEQYF
TGTGCCAGCAACCCAAAAGGCTACGAGCAGTACTTC
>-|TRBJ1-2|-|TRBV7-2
CASSPGPETGYTF
TGTGCCAGCAGCCCAGGACCCGAGACTGGCTACACCTTC
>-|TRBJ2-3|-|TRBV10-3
CAISGTSESYTQYF
TGTGCCATCAGTGGAACCTCGGAAAGTTATACGCAGTATTTT
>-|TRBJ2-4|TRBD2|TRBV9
CASSVATGTSYIQYF
TGTGCCAGCAGCGTAGCTACCGGGACTAGCTACATTCAGTACTTC
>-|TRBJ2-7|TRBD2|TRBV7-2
CASSAGTSTDYEQYF
TGTGCCAGCAGCGCCGGGACTAGCACGGACTACGAGCAGTACTTC
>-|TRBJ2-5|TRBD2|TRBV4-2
CASSQGTSGSGETQYF
TGTGCCAGCAGCCAAGGGACTAGCGGGAGTGGGGAGACCCAGTACTTC
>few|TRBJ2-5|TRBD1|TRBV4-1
CASSQGRDSFQETQYF
TGCGCCAGCAGCCAAGGCCGGGACAGCTTCCAAGAGACCCAGTACTTC
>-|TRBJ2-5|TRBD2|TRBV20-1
CSASTPGGQETQYF
TGCAGTGCTAGTACACCGGGGGGGCAAGAGACCCAGTACTTC
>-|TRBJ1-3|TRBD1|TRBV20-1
CSASFPGQGDTIYF
TGCAGTGCTAGCTTCCCGGGACAGGGGGACACCATATATTTT
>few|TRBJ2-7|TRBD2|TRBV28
CASSRLAGGARNEQYF
TGTGCCAGCAGCAGACTAGCGGGAGGGGCTAGAAACGAGCAGTACTTC